The 25 T cell receptor beta chains below all came from one sample that was sequenced in a study of blood T cell repertoires in COVID-19. Assay: immunoSEQ multiplex PCR; the TCRdb copy retains only in-frame clones and omits some. Seen here are roughly 250,000 clones, 70% to 90% observed once, and the top ten hold about 0.93%. The sequencing input was peripheral blood. These receptors came from a man aged 35-49 years with acute or convalescent COVID-19.

The chain is built from TRBV5-1 and TRBJ2-2, with D possibly matching TRBD2 (5 bases). Trimming stripped 5 bases from V and 4 bases from J, with 6 bases between. The CDR3 has 12 amino acids. CDR1 and CDR2 (germline): SGHRS, YFSETQ. CDR3 bases: TGCGCCAGCAGACTAGGCACCGGGGAGCTGTTTTTT. Amino acid sequence: CASRLGTGELFF.

The rearrangement links TRBV4-2 to TRBJ1-5; no definite D call. V was trimmed by 1 base and J by 5 bases, leaving 12 bases between them. The CDR3 has 15 amino acids. Germline V CDR1 and CDR2: LGHNA, YNFKEQ. The CDR3 DNA follows: TGTGCCAGCAGCCAAGTTGTGGGAGTGGATCAGCCCCAGCATTTT. Translation gives CASSQVVGVDQPQHF.

The chain has TRBV15 and TRBJ2-7; D gene unclear. Germline V gives CDR1 LNHNV, CDR2 YYDKDF (reference sequence). V lost 1 base and J 5 bases, leaving 6 bases between the germline ends. The CDR3 is made up of 12 amino acids. CDR3 coding DNA: TGTGCCACCAGCAGAGGCGGAAACGAGCAGTACTTC. Amino acid sequence: CATSRGGNEQYF.

V usage is TRBV19 and J usage is TRBJ1-2; D is undetermined. Germline assignment: CDR1 LNHDA and CDR2 SQIVND (reference sequence). The V gene lost 5 bases and the J gene lost 8 bases, with 9 bases spanning the gap. This CDR3 spans 11 amino acids. CDR3 amino acids: CASSYPGGYTF. The CDR3 coding sequence is TGTGCCAGTAGTTACCCAGGAGGCTACACCTTC.

The genes are TRBV7-9 and TRBJ2-1; the match to TRBD1 covers 10 bases. The CDR3 is 15 residues long. Unmatched junction bases numbered 4, after V lost 2 bases and J lost 6 bases. Germline V CDR1 and CDR2: SEHNR, FQNEAQ (reference sequence). In nucleotides, the CDR3 is TGTGCCAGCAGCTTACGGACAGGGGGTGGCAATGAGCAGTTCTTC. It translates to CASSLRTGGGNEQFF.

The genes are TRBV6-5 and TRBJ1-1; a possible D gene is TRBD1 (5 bases). The ends were cut back, 8 bases at V and 4 bases at J, with 17 bases in the middle. Germline CDR1 and CDR2: MNHEY and SVGAGI. The CDR3 runs 14 residues. CDR3 DNA: TGTGCCAGCCAGGGTCACCAACCAGTCACTGAAGCTTTCTTT. It yields the protein CASQGHQPVTEAFF.

V is TRBV7-2 and J is TRBJ1-3; D gene uncertain. V lost 0 bases and J lost 2, with 17 bases in between. CDR3 length equals 18 residues. Per the germline V gene, CDR1 is SGHTA and CDR2 is FQGNSA. This CDR3 is CASSLASPSAAPGNTIYF. The CDR3 region has the DNA TGTGCCAGCAGCTTAGCGTCCCCCAGTGCTGCCCCTGGAAACACCATATATTTT.

This sequence joins TRBV7-9 and TRBJ1-2; 8 bases match TRBD1. Germline lookup yields CDR1 SEHNR and CDR2 FQNEAQ (reference sequence). The trim removed 4 bases at V and 8 bases at J, leaving 9 bases unmatched. This CDR3 region has 14 residues. DNA for the CDR3: TGTGCCAGCAGCTCGCCGGGACAGGTTCGGGGCTACACCTTC. Translated, it gives CASSSPGQVRGYTF.

V usage is TRBV2 and J usage is TRBJ1-5, with D perhaps TRBD1 (6 bases). CDR3 size: 16 residues. Trimming removed 8 bases from V and 0 bases from J, with 17 bases in between. Germline CDR1 SNHLY, CDR2 FYNNEI. In DNA, the CDR3 is TGTGCCAGCCGGTTACAGGGAATCAATAGCAATCAGCCCCAGCATTTT. Amino acid sequence: CASRLQGINSNQPQHF. Supplemented by reference TRBV2 and TRBJ1-5, the full variable domain reads EPEVTQTPSHQVTQMGQEVILRCVPISNHLYFYWYRQILGQKVEFLVSFYNNEISEKSEIFDDQFSVERPDGSNFTLKIRSTKLEDSAMYFCASRLQGINSNQPQHFGDGTRLSIL.

The J gene is TRBJ2-5, the V gene TRBV2, with unresolved D. This CDR3 is built from 17 residues. Trimming shortened V by 0 bases and J by 0 bases, and 14 bases separated the two germline ends. CDR1 and CDR2 from the germline V gene are SNHLY and FYNNEI. The CDR3, as DNA: TGTGCCAGCAGTGAAGCGCGTGGCAGCGAGTACCAAGAGACCCAGTACTTC. As protein: CASSEARGSEYQETQYF. Complete variable domain (other parts from reference TRBV2 and TRBJ2-5): EPEVTQTPSHQVTQMGQEVILRCVPISNHLYFYWYRQILGQKVEFLVSFYNNEISEKSEIFDDQFSVERPDGSNFTLKIRSTKLEDSAMYFCASSEARGSEYQETQYFGPGTRLLVL.

The chain recombines TRBV5-4 with TRBJ1-2, with D maybe TRBD1 (6 bases). Trimming removed 1 base at V and 4 bases at J, with 11 bases between. This CDR3 contains 14 residues. Germline CDR1 is SGHNT and CDR2 is YYREEE (reference sequence). The CDR3 is CASSLKTGLYGYTF. For the CDR3, the DNA is TGTGCCAGCAGCTTGAAGACAGGTCTCTATGGCTACACCTTC.

This clone has just a few counts. CDR3 bases: TGTGCCAGCAGCGTCGGCGCAACAGGAGGCACAGATACGCAGTATTTT. This codes for CASSVGATGGTDTQYF. The chain recombines TRBV9 with TRBJ2-3; perhaps TRBD1 as D (5 bases). Germline V CDR1 and CDR2: SGDLS, YYNGEE. The length of the CDR3 is 16 residues. Trimming took 2 bases from V and 1 from J, leaving 14 bases between them.

This rearrangement joins TRBV19 to TRBJ1-5; 10 nucleotides agree with TRBD1. V trimming: 10 bases; J trimming: 4 bases; junction bases outside the gene matches: 7. The germline V gene encodes CDR1 LNHDA and CDR2 SQIVND (reference sequence). The CDR3 runs 14 residues. In DNA, the CDR3 is TGTGCCACTACGGGACAGGGGAGGAATCAGCCCCAGCATTTT. It encodes CATTGQGRNQPQHF.

This chain links TRBV7-2 with TRBJ1-2, with a tentative D call TRBD1 (6 bases). Germline CDR1 SGHTA, CDR2 FQGNSA. Trimming took off 4 bases at V and 4 bases at J, with 10 bases between the two ends. The CDR3 contains 13 residues. In DNA, the CDR3 is TGTGCCAGCAGCTCCCGGGGGGCCTATGGCTACACCTTC. Its translation is CASSSRGAYGYTF.

V gene TRBV28 combines with J gene TRBJ1-1, with a weak D call TRBD1 (5 bases). The ends were cut back, 3 bases at V and 10 bases at J, with 24 bases in the middle. The CDR3 spans 16 residues. Per germline, CDR1 MDHEN and CDR2 SYDVKM. DNA for the CDR3: TGTGCCAGCAGTTTGCACCCTTACAGGCAGGGTAGGGGAGCTTTCTTT. This codes for CASSLHPYRQGRGAFF.

The chain combines TRBV21-1 with TRBJ2-7; the tabulated D call, TRBD2, remains unverified against the DNA. TRBV21-1 is a pseudogene segment. The CDR3 is made up of 16 amino acids. The DNA of the CDR3 is TGTGCCAGCAGCAAACATGTCCCCTCGAGCTCCTACGAGCAGTACTTC. Translation: CASSKHVPSSSYEQYF.

The chain is built from TRBV15 and TRBJ2-5; TRBD1 might be the D (6 bases). The CDR3 loop spans 15 amino acids. Germline V gives CDR1 LNHNV, CDR2 YYDKDF (reference sequence). The ends were cut back, 2 bases at V and 3 bases at J, with 13 bases in the middle. This CDR3 reads CATSRIAGEEETQYF. Here the CDR3 DNA reads TGTGCCACCAGCAGAATCGCAGGGGAAGAAGAGACCCAGTACTTC.

This clone was seen a few times. The V call is TRBV14, the J call TRBJ2-7; 7 nucleotides align to TRBD1. The length of the CDR3 is 15 residues. The V gene's germline CDR1 is SGHDN and CDR2 FVKESK. V gave up 3 bases and J gave up 5 bases; unmatched junction bases: 10. This CDR3 reads CASSQDRLPLDEQYF. In DNA form, the CDR3 reads TGTGCCAGCAGCCAGGACAGGCTCCCTTTAGACGAGCAGTACTTC.

This rearrangement joins TRBV3-1 (or the pseudogene TRBV3-2) to TRBJ2-2; TRBD1 might be the D (5 bases). The CDR3 totals 15 residues. The germline V gene has CDR1 LGHDT and CDR2 YNNKEL (reference sequence). Trimming pared 3 bases from V and 4 bases from J, leaving 12 bases between. CDR3 region: CASSQLLTGTGELFF. CDR3 in DNA: TGTGCCAGCAGCCAGTTACTTACAGGCACCGGGGAGCTGTTTTTT.

This clone was seen just once. The rearrangement uses TRBV19 and TRBJ1-2; weak D call: TRBD1 (6 bases). Germline values: CDR1 LNHDA, CDR2 SQIVND (reference sequence). Trimming removed 8 bases from V and 7 bases from J, with 23 bases in between. The CDR3 contains 15 residues. CDR3 protein: CASFINRVGSAGYTF. CDR3 nucleotides: TGTGCCAGTTTTATTAACAGGGTTGGTTCGGCTGGCTACACCTTC.

This chain links TRBV11-2 with TRBJ2-7; 9 nucleotides line up with TRBD1. The CDR3 totals 12 residues. CDR1 and CDR2 (germline): SGHAT, FQNNGV. Trimming took 5 bases from V and 5 from J; bases not matched to a gene: 1. CDR3 in DNA: TGTGCCAGCAGCCGGACAGGGGACGAGCAGTACTTC. Translation gives CASSRTGDEQYF. Drawing the rest from reference TRBV11-2 and TRBJ2-7, the complete variable domain is EAGVAQSPRYKIIEKRQSVAFWCNPISGHATLYWYQQILGQGPKLLIQFQNNGVVDDSQLPKDRFSAERLKGVDSTLKIQPAKLEDSAVYLCASSRTGDEQYFGPGTRLTVT.

The rearrangement joins TRBV6-5 to TRBJ1-2; a weak D match, TRBD1 (6 bases). CDR1 MNHEY and CDR2 SVGAGI come from the germline V gene. The CDR3 runs to 13 residues. Trimming removed 6 bases from V and 1 base from J, with 9 bases in between. CDR3 sequence: CASSLQGNYGYTF. The CDR3 bases are TGTGCCAGCAGCTTACAGGGTAACTATGGCTACACCTTC.

The chain employs TRBV30 and TRBJ1-3, with D tentatively TRBD1 (6 bases). CDR1 is GTSNPN, CDR2 SVGIG, per germline (reference sequence). This CDR3 has 15 residues. Trimming removed 7 bases from V and 0 bases from J, with 16 bases in between. This CDR3 reads CASRRTDTSGNTIYF. In nucleotides, the CDR3 is TGTGCCTCGAGGCGGACAGATACCTCTGGAAACACCATATATTTT.

CDR3 nucleotide sequence: TGTGCCACTCTAGGGGTAGCCAAAAACATTCAGTACTTC. Encoded protein: CATLGVAKNIQYF. The rearrangement links TRBV6-5 to TRBJ2-4; D perhaps matches TRBD1 (5 bases). Germline values: CDR1 MNHEY, CDR2 SVGAGI. V lost 10 bases and J 0 bases, leaving 10 bases between the germline ends. The CDR3 consists of 13 residues.

The rearrangement links TRBV6-5 to TRBJ1-3; 7 bases are a match to TRBD1. Germline V gene lookup returns CDR1 MNHEY and CDR2 SVGAGI. The trim removed 5 bases at V and 1 base at J, leaving 5 bases unmatched. The CDR3 loop spans 15 amino acids. CDR3 amino acids: CASSLKTGSGNTIYF. The CDR3 DNA follows: TGTGCCAGCAGTCTTAAGACAGGGTCTGGAAACACCATATATTTT.